Here is one TCR beta chain with its context. The sample belongs to a study of shared clonotypes between healthy human individuals. Assay execution proceeded at the deep level. Profiling relied on immunoSEQ multiplex PCR, and the TCRdb table lists in-frame clones only, not all of them. The sample yields millions of clones, under 95% seen once. The V gene's germline CDR1 is MDHEN and CDR2 SYDVKM. The CDR3 length is 16 residues. Trimming cost V 5 bases and J 6 bases, with 21 bases left between them. Naive CD8 cells, CD45RO-negative and positively selected for CCR7, excluded terminally differentiated effector memory CD45RA+ cells.

The genes are TRBV28 and TRBJ2-3, with D perhaps assigned TRBD1 or TRBD2 (5 bases each). The origin of this receptor is a man younger than 30 in good health. Some clones in this sample may be carry-over from other donors' samples. Material: naive CD8+ T cells from PBMCs. The CDR3 loop reads CASSHLLLGTGDTQYF. CDR3 coding DNA: TGTGCCAGCAGTCACCTACTATTAGGGACCGGGGATACGCAGTATTTT.